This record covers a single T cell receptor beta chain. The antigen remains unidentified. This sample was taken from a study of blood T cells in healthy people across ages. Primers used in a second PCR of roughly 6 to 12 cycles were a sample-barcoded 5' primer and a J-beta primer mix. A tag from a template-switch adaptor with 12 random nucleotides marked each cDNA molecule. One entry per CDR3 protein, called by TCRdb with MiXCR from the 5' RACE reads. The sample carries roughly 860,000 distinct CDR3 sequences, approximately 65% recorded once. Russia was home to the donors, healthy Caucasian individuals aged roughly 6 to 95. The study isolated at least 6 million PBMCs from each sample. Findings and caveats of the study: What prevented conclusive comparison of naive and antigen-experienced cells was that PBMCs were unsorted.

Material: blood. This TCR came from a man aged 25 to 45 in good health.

DNA of the CDR3: TGTGCCAGCCGACTGGGTCCTAGCACAGATACGCAGTATTTT. Its protein is CASRLGPSTDTQYF. V gene TRBV7-8 combines with J gene TRBJ2-3; D is uncertain. The ends were cut back, 8 bases at V and 0 bases at J, with 12 bases in the middle. The CDR3 has 14 amino acids. Germline CDR1 is SGHVS and CDR2 is FQNEAQ. The variable domain in full, completed from reference TRBV7-8 and TRBJ2-3, reads GAGVSQSPRYKVAKRGQDVALRCDPISGHVSLFWYQQALGQGPEFLTYFQNEAQLDKSGLPSDRFFAERPEGSVSTLKIQRTQQEDSAVYLCASRLGPSTDTQYFGPGTRLTVL.